The 15 T cell receptor beta chains presented below share a single source sample, sequenced in a study of blood T cell repertoires in COVID-19. Clones were sequenced by immunoSEQ multiplex PCR, and TCRdb holds only the in-frame ones, with some missing. This table holds approximately 250,000 clones, around 81% found once. Sequenced material: peripheral blood. These receptors originate from a woman in her sixties or seventies with active or convalescent COVID-19.

In its sample, this clone was seen a few times. This chain uses TRBV29-1 with TRBJ1-4; 7 positions agree with TRBD1. V gave up 6 bases and J gave up 5 bases; unmatched junction bases: 3. The CDR3 is 12 amino acids. Germline lookup yields CDR1 SQVTM and CDR2 ANQGSEA. The DNA for the CDR3 is TGCAGCGTGGGACAGCTCAATGAAAAACTGTTTTTT. The encoded protein is CSVGQLNEKLFF. The whole variable domain, filled in from reference TRBV29-1 and TRBJ1-4, reads SAVISQKPSRDICQRGTSLTIQCQVDSQVTMMFWYRQQPGQSLTLIATANQGSEATYESGFVIDKFPISRPNLTFSTLTVSNMSPEDSSIYLCSVGQLNEKLFFGSGTQLSVL.

V gene TRBV6-1 combines with J gene TRBJ1-1, with D possibly matching TRBD1 (5 bases). CDR3 length: 15 amino acids. CDR1 and CDR2 from the germline V gene are MNHNS and SASEGT. V lost 0 bases to trimming and J lost 5 bases, with 13 bases between them. CDR3 region: CASSEAQGGRTEAFF. The CDR3 nucleotides read TGTGCCAGCAGTGAAGCGCAGGGAGGTAGAACTGAAGCTTTCTTT.

V and J are TRBV3-1 (or the pseudogene TRBV3-2) and TRBJ1-3; tentative D call: TRBD1 (5 bases). Per the germline V gene, CDR1 is LGHDT and CDR2 is YNNKEL (reference sequence). With 3 bases removed from V and 0 bases from J, the gap between germline ends came to 9 bases. CDR3 length: 15 residues. The CDR3 DNA sequence: TGTGCCAGCAGCCAGGACATCCTCTCTGGAAACACCATATATTTT. Translated, it gives CASSQDILSGNTIYF.

The CDR3 is CASSLAGLSRMAKNIQYF. The CDR3, as DNA: TGTGCCAGCAGCTTAGCGGGACTCAGTCGGATGGCCAAAAACATTCAGTACTTC. This chain joins TRBV7-2 and TRBJ2-4, with D perhaps TRBD2 (6 bases). Trimming stripped 0 bases from V and 1 base from J, with 16 bases between. This CDR3 has 18 residues. CDR1 and CDR2 from the germline V gene are SGHTA and FQGNSA.

CDR3: CASRTSGPSYNEQFF. Written as DNA, the CDR3 is TGTGCCAGTAGGACTAGCGGACCCTCCTACAATGAGCAGTTCTTC. This sequence joins TRBV19 and TRBJ2-1, with 9 bases lining up with TRBD2. V lost 6 bases and J lost 0; bases outside the gene matches: 3. Looked up from germline, CDR1 is LNHDA and CDR2 is SQIVND (reference sequence). The CDR3 extends over 15 amino acids.

The chain couples TRBV5-1 to TRBJ1-2; 9 bases are a match to TRBD1. The germline V gene encodes CDR1 SGHRS and CDR2 YFSETQ. The ends lost 4 bases at V and 6 bases at J; junction bases unmatched: 4. This CDR3 spans 13 amino acids. Written as DNA, the CDR3 is TGCGCCAGCAGCCAAGGACAGGGGCATGGCTACACCTTC. Translation: CASSQGQGHGYTF. Together with reference TRBV5-1 and TRBJ1-2, the CDR3 gives the full variable domain: KAGVTQTPRYLIKTRGQQVTLSCSPISGHRSVSWYQQTPGQGLQFLFEYFSETQRNKGNFPGRFSGRQFSNSRSEMNVSTLELGDSALYLCASSQGQGHGYTFGSGTRLTVV.

In its sample, this clone was seen once. V and J are TRBV2 and TRBJ2-1; a possible D gene is TRBD1 (5 bases). V lost 2 bases and J lost 7, with 15 bases in between. The germline gives CDR1 SNHLY, CDR2 FYNNEI. The CDR3 is 15 amino acids. Here the CDR3 DNA reads TGTGCCAGCAGTGAACAGGGATTTTACGGGAATGAGCAGTTCTTC. This encodes CASSEQGFYGNEQFF.

The chain has TRBV7-2 and TRBJ2-3; TRBD2 matches 7 bases. CDR3 length equals 16 residues. After removal of 7 bases from V and 5 bases from J, the junction contained 15 bases not matched to a gene. Germline V gene data show CDR1 as SGHTA and CDR2 as FQGNSA. The CDR3 nucleotides read TGTGCCAGCACCCAACTGGTATTCGGGGGGTTAGATACGCAGTATTTT. Residues: CASTQLVFGGLDTQYF.

V usage is TRBV19 and J usage is TRBJ2-5; 12 nucleotides align to TRBD2. V shed 1 base and J 1 base; nucleotides not matched to a gene: 4. This CDR3 is 17 amino acids long. Germline V gene data show CDR1 as LNHDA and CDR2 as SQIVND (reference sequence). CDR3 bases: TGTGCCAGTAGTATAGGCCTGACTAGCGGGAGCCAAGAGACCCAGTACTTC. Encoded protein: CASSIGLTSGSQETQYF.

This clone was seen a handful of times. The V call is TRBV4-2, the J call TRBJ1-2, with a weak D call TRBD1 (6 bases). CDR3 length: 16 residues. Trimming stripped 0 bases from V and 0 bases from J, with 11 bases between. Germline V gene lookup returns CDR1 LGHNA and CDR2 YNFKEQ. The CDR3 bases are TGTGCCAGCAGCCAAGATGCCGGGACATCTAACTATGGCTACACCTTC. This encodes CASSQDAGTSNYGYTF.

This clone was seen more than once but under ten times. This chain joins TRBV10-3 and TRBJ1-1; the match to TRBD1 covers 7 bases. CDR1 and CDR2 (germline): ENHRY, SYGVKD. This CDR3 region has 13 residues. Losses at the gene ends were 8 bases for V and 3 bases for J; bases not matched to a gene: 6. CDR3 region: CAIAPRGDTEAFF. CDR3 bases: TGTGCCATCGCCCCCAGGGGGGACACTGAAGCTTTCTTT.

This clone has more than one count but fewer than ten. The chain carries TRBV19 and TRBJ1-5; D is possibly TRBD1 (6 bases). In germline, CDR1 is LNHDA, CDR2 SQIVND (reference sequence). V lost 1 base and J 6 bases, leaving 13 bases between the germline ends. The CDR3 has 15 residues. CDR3 DNA: TGTGCCAGTAGTATAGGGAGACAGGAAGGTCAGCCCCAGCATTTT. This codes for CASSIGRQEGQPQHF.

With respect to this clone: At one boundary the junction diverges from the germline segment, which might be a read error. The rearrangement uses TRBV10-1 and TRBJ2-3; D possibly corresponds to TRBD2 (6 bases). Germline V gene sequence: CDR1 WNHNN, CDR2 SYGVQD (reference sequence). CDR3 length: 14 amino acids. The CDR3 region has the DNA TGCGCCAGCCGTGAGGGCGGGAACTTAGATACGCAGTATTTT. This translates into CASREGGNLDTQYF.

Only one count was recorded for this clone. The chain combines TRBV28 with TRBJ2-5; TRBD2 matches 7 bases. Germline V gene lookup returns CDR1 MDHEN and CDR2 SYDVKM. This CDR3 contains 16 residues. The V segment lost 1 base and the J segment 5 bases; nucleotides outside the gene matches: 10. The CDR3 DNA is TGTGCCAGCAGTTTATCCGGACTAGTTCTGAGGGAGACCCAGTACTTC. This encodes CASSLSGLVLRETQYF.

The chain couples TRBV11-3 to TRBJ2-7; TRBD1 matches at 8 bases. CDR3 length: 13 amino acids. CDR1 is SGHNT, CDR2 YENEEA, per germline. V lost 4 bases, J lost 5 bases, and 4 bases stayed unmatched. CDR3 coding DNA: TGTGCCAGCAGCTGGACAGGGCAGCACGAGCAGTACTTC. It encodes CASSWTGQHEQYF.